These 23 T cell receptor beta chains originate from one sample sequenced in a study of T cell repertoires in cytomegalovirus infection. In TCRdb, the reads were re-called with MiXCR into one record per CDR3 protein. Among roughly 200,000 distinct CDR3 sequences listed, approximately 18% were seen once. Sequencing was carried out using CD8+ T cells from PBMCs. The receptor source for this set is a human donor in good health (CMV status not recorded). Some clones in this sample may be carry-over from other donors' samples.

The chain carries TRBV7-6 and TRBJ2-1; 11 bases map to TRBD2. V shed 2 bases, J shed 0 bases, and the junction held 9 bases outside the gene matches. This CDR3 contains 19 residues. From germline, CDR1 is SGHVS and CDR2 FNYEAQ. CDR3 region: CASSLRPGLAASSYNEQFF. The CDR3 DNA follows: TGTGCCAGCAGCTTACGACCGGGACTAGCGGCGAGCTCCTACAATGAGCAGTTCTTC.

The CDR3 loop reads CSARDMVYAGELFF. In DNA, the CDR3 is TGCAGTGCTAGAGATATGGTTTACGCCGGGGAGCTGTTTTTT. The chain recombines TRBV20-1 with TRBJ2-2; D ambiguous. The CDR3 contains 14 residues. V was trimmed by 0 bases and J by 6 bases, leaving 11 bases between them. Germline CDR1 reads DFQATT; CDR2 reads SNEGSKA (reference sequence).

CDR3 sequence reads: CASSPWGGADNEQFF. The CDR3 DNA reads TGTGCCAGCAGCCCGTGGGGGGGGGCTGACAATGAGCAGTTCTTC. The genes are TRBV7-9 and TRBJ2-1; tentative D call: TRBD2 (7 bases). Trimming cost V 5 bases and J 5 bases, with 16 bases left between them. Per the germline V gene, CDR1 is SEHNR and CDR2 is FQNEAQ (reference sequence). The CDR3 sequence is 15 residues long.

The V and J genes are TRBV29-1 and TRBJ2-2; D remains ambiguous. Trimming cost V 0 bases and J 2 bases, with 7 bases left between them. The germline gives CDR1 SQVTM, CDR2 ANQGSEA. The CDR3 has 14 amino acids. In DNA, the CDR3 is TGCAGCGTTGAAGACAGGCCCAACACCGGGGAGCTGTTTTTT. It codes for CSVEDRPNTGELFF.

The chain uses TRBV19 and TRBJ2-1, with 7 bases matching TRBD2. This CDR3 is 14 amino acids long. The germline gives CDR1 LNHDA, CDR2 SQIVND (reference sequence). The junction had 3 bases not matched to a gene; V was cut back by 2 bases and J by 5 bases. For the CDR3, the DNA is TGTGCCAGTAGTATATGGGGGGGTGACAATGAGCAGTTCTTC. Translating gives CASSIWGGDNEQFF.

V and J are TRBV5-4 and TRBJ1-1; D might be TRBD1 (5 bases). CDR1 SGHNT and CDR2 YYREEE come from the germline V gene (reference sequence). The germline V and J ends were trimmed by 2 bases and 1 base, with 9 bases remaining between them. The CDR3 runs to 14 residues. CDR3: CASSFGGGNTEAFF. CDR3 coding DNA: TGTGCCAGCAGCTTTGGCGGGGGGAACACTGAAGCTTTCTTT.

V and J are TRBV29-1 and TRBJ2-4; 9 bases match TRBD1. Unmatched junction bases numbered 6, after V lost 3 bases and J lost 6 bases. The germline gives CDR1 SQVTM, CDR2 ANQGSEA. The CDR3 extends over 14 amino acids. The CDR3 sequence: CSVDWGQGGNIQYF. As DNA, the CDR3 is TGCAGCGTTGACTGGGGACAGGGAGGAAACATTCAGTACTTC.

This sequence joins TRBV20-1 and TRBJ1-1; D is possibly TRBD1 (5 bases). This CDR3 has 16 amino acids. Germline-derived CDR1 and CDR2 are DFQATT and SNEGSKA (reference sequence). Trimming cost V 3 bases and J 0 bases, with 17 bases left between them. The DNA of the CDR3 is TGCAGTGCTAGGGGCCGGGACGCTACGCTGAACACTGAAGCTTTCTTT. It is translated as CSARGRDATLNTEAFF.

The chain carries TRBV27 and TRBJ2-2, with 10 bases lining up with TRBD1. The germline CDR1 and CDR2 sequences are MNHEY and SMNVEV (reference sequence). V shed 4 bases and J 0 bases; nucleotides not matched to a gene: 5. The CDR3 runs to 17 residues. The CDR3 protein is CASSSRQGAANTGELFF. CDR3 sequence (DNA): TGTGCCAGCAGTTCCAGACAGGGGGCTGCGAACACCGGGGAGCTGTTTTTT.

The chain couples TRBV5-5 to TRBJ1-5; 7 nucleotides match TRBD1. Germline-derived CDR1 and CDR2 are SGHKS and YYEKEE (reference sequence). This CDR3 has 15 residues. Trimming took 4 bases from V and 2 from J; bases not matched to a gene: 6. The CDR3 region has the DNA TGTGCCAGCAGCCCGCAGGGGGGAGGCAATCAGCCCCAGCATTTT. This gives the protein CASSPQGGGNQPQHF.

The chain employs TRBV27 and TRBJ1-5; the D gene is possibly TRBD1 (6 bases). CDR1 and CDR2 (germline): MNHEY, SMNVEV (reference sequence). The V gene lost 4 bases and the J gene lost 0 bases, with 13 bases spanning the gap. The CDR3 runs to 16 residues. This chain's CDR3 is CASSSRQAYSNQPQHF. As DNA, the CDR3 is TGTGCCAGCAGTTCAAGACAGGCCTATAGCAATCAGCCCCAGCATTTT.

This clonotype was counted only a few times. V is TRBV6-2 or TRBV6-3 and J is TRBJ2-2; no clear D gene. CDR3 length: 15 amino acids. Trimming left V 8 bases short and J 0 bases short, with 13 bases between. Germline values: CDR1 MNHEY, CDR2 SVGEGT. The CDR3 DNA follows: TGTGCCAGCGGCCTTATGACCACGAACACCGGGGAGCTGTTTTTT. This gives the protein CASGLMTTNTGELFF.

The V gene is TRBV6-4, the J gene TRBJ2-3; 8 nucleotides align to TRBD2. Germline loops: CDR1 MRHNA, CDR2 SNTAGT. The CDR3 loop spans 14 amino acids. J gave up 5 bases and V 3 bases, and 4 bases lay outside the gene matches. CDR3 region: CASSELAGGDTQYF. The CDR3 region has the DNA TGTGCCAGCAGTGAACTGGCGGGGGGAGATACGCAGTATTTT.

This clonotype was counted ten times or more. The V gene is TRBV7-8, the J gene TRBJ2-1; 9 bases map to TRBD2. The junction had 14 bases not matched to a gene; V was cut back by 1 base and J by 10 bases. Looked up from germline, CDR1 is SGHVS and CDR2 is FQNEAQ. The CDR3 runs to 17 residues. The chain's CDR3 is CASSLGSSGGRQGEQFF. CDR3 sequence (DNA): TGTGCCAGCAGCTTAGGAAGCAGCGGGGGGCGCCAGGGAGAGCAGTTCTTC.

The rearrangement links TRBV12-3 or TRBV12-4 to TRBJ1-1; no reliable D call. This CDR3 has 13 residues. V lost 1 base and J 4 bases, leaving 7 bases between the germline ends. CDR3 sequence reads: CASSLGLATEAFF. Here the CDR3 DNA reads TGTGCCAGCAGTTTAGGCCTGGCCACTGAAGCTTTCTTT.

A few counts support this clonotype. The rearrangement joins TRBV7-6 to TRBJ1-2; D uncertain. V was clipped by 1 base and J by 4 bases, with 13 bases between them. This CDR3 comprises 15 residues. CDR1 and CDR2 from the germline V gene are SGHVS and FNYEAQ. CDR3 in amino acids: CASSLEVTPGYGYTF. In nucleotides, the CDR3 is TGTGCCAGCAGCTTAGAAGTCACCCCTGGCTATGGCTACACCTTC.

The chain carries TRBV6-2 or TRBV6-3 and TRBJ2-2; D unclear. The CDR3 has 13 residues. The germline V gene has CDR1 MNHEY and CDR2 SVGEGT. Trimming stripped 0 bases from V and 6 bases from J, with 5 bases between. DNA of the CDR3: TGTGCCAGCAGTTACTCGTTACCCGGGGAGCTGTTTTTT. Encoded protein: CASSYSLPGELFF.

This clonotype was detected ten times or more. This chain joins TRBV7-2 and TRBJ2-2; possible D gene TRBD2, 5 bases. The length of the CDR3 is 16 residues. V was cut by 7 bases and J by 3 bases, with 18 bases left in between. The germline V gene has CDR1 SGHTA and CDR2 FQGNSA. CDR3 in DNA: TGTGCCAGCACTTTTGACCCAGAGGGATACACCGGGGAGCTGTTTTTT. This encodes CASTFDPEGYTGELFF.

The chain couples TRBV11-3 to TRBJ2-3; D is unresolved. Trimming shortened V by 5 bases and J by 1 base, and 10 bases separated the two germline ends. Germline lookup yields CDR1 SGHNT and CDR2 YENEEA. CDR3 length equals 14 residues. CDR3 in DNA: TGTGCCAGCAGCCCTACTTGGGGCACAGATACGCAGTATTTT. It translates to CASSPTWGTDTQYF.

This clonotype appeared a few times. The V gene is TRBV15, the J gene TRBJ2-3; D is tentatively TRBD1 or TRBD2 (6 bases each). V was shortened by 8 bases and J by 6 bases, with 12 bases between the two germline ends. The length of the CDR3 is 12 residues. Germline V gene data show CDR1 as LNHNV and CDR2 as YYDKDF (reference sequence). The CDR3 sequence is CATRGPRDTQYF. In DNA form, the CDR3 reads TGTGCCACCCGGGGGCCAAGGGATACGCAGTATTTT.

This clonotype has only a few counts. The chain combines TRBV7-9 with TRBJ1-6, with D unresolved. V lost 1 base and J lost 10, with 5 bases in between. In germline, CDR1 is SEHNR, CDR2 FQNEAQ (reference sequence). This CDR3 is 12 amino acids long. DNA for the CDR3: TGTGCCAGCAGCTTAGGTCCCTCACCCCTCCACTTT. Protein: CASSLGPSPLHF.

This clonotype was observed a handful of times. This sequence joins TRBV6-6 and TRBJ2-7; no firm D call. Germline values: CDR1 MNHNY, CDR2 SVGAGI (reference sequence). The CDR3 has 12 amino acids. With 0 bases removed from V and 6 bases from J, the gap between germline ends came to 6 bases. CDR3: CASSYSRIEQYF. For the CDR3, the DNA is TGTGCCAGCAGTTACTCCCGAATCGAGCAGTACTTC.

V usage is TRBV7-8 and J usage is TRBJ2-3; the match to TRBD2 covers 12 bases. The V gene end was trimmed by 4 bases and the J gene end by 0 bases; junction bases not matched to a gene: 8. Per the germline V gene, CDR1 is SGHVS and CDR2 is FQNEAQ. The CDR3 spans 18 residues. As DNA, the CDR3 is TGTGCCAGCAGCTCCCTAGCGGGGGGGGTCCCGAGCACAGATACGCAGTATTTT. Its translation: CASSSLAGGVPSTDTQYF.